The text below deals with one T cell receptor (beta chain). The antigen is not known. The draw of peripheral blood yielded ten milliliters from each donor. Samples each yielded at least 5.5 micrograms of total RNA. The sample is drawn from a study of blood T cells in healthy people across ages. Study-wide points: Percentage of naive T cells showed a strong correlation with TCR beta diversity.

Alongside a J-beta primer mix, a sample-barcoded 5' primer served in a second PCR lasting about 7 to 11 cycles. Every molecule of cDNA carried a tag from a template-switch adaptor with 12 random nucleotides. Using its own MiXCR run on the 5' RACE reads, TCRdb lists one record per CDR3 protein. The sample consists of 650,000 to 700,000 distinct CDR3 sequences, roughly 30% of them appearing once. This CDR3 has 15 residues. The sample taken for sequencing was blood. The source is a woman older than 75 in good health. The chain joins TRBV12-1 to TRBJ1-5; no DNA check was done on the table's D call, TRBD1. TRBV12-1 is shown as a pseudogene. In nucleotides, the CDR3 is TGTGCCAGCCCACAAGCAAAGACAGATAATCAGCCCCAGCATTTT. Amino acids: CASPQAKTDNQPQHF.